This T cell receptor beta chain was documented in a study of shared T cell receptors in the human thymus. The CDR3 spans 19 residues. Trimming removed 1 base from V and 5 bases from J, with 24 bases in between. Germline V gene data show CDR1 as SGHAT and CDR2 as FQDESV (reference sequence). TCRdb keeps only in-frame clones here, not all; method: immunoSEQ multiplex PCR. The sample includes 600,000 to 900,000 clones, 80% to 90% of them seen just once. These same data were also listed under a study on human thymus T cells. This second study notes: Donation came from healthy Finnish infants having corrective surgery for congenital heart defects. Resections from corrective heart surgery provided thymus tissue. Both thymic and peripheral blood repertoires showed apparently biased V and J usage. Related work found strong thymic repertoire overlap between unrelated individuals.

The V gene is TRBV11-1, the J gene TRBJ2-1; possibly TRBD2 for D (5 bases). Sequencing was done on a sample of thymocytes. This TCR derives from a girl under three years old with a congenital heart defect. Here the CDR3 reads CASSLESIGRVLVNNEQFF. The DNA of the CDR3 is TGTGCCAGCAGCTTAGAATCAATCGGGCGGGTGTTGGTCAACAATGAGCAGTTCTTC.